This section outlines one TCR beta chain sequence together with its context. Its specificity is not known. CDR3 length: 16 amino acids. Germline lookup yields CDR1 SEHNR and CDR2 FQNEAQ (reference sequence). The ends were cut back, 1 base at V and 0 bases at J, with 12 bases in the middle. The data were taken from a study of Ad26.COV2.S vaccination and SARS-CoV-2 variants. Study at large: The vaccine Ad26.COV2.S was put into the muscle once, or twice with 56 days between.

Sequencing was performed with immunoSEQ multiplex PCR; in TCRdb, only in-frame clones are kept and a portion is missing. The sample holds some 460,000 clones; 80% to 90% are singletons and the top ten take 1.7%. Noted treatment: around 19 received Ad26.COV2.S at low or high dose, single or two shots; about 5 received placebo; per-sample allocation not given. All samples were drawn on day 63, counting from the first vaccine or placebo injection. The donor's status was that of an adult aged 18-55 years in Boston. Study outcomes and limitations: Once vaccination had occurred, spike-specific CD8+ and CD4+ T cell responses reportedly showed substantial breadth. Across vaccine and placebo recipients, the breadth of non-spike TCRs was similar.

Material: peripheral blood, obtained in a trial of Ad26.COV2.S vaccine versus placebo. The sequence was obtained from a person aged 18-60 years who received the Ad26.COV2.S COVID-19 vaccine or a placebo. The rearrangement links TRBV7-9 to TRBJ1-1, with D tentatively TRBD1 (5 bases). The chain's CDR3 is CASSLDRRVVNTEAFF. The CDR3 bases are TGTGCCAGCAGCTTAGACAGGAGAGTGGTGAACACTGAAGCTTTCTTT.